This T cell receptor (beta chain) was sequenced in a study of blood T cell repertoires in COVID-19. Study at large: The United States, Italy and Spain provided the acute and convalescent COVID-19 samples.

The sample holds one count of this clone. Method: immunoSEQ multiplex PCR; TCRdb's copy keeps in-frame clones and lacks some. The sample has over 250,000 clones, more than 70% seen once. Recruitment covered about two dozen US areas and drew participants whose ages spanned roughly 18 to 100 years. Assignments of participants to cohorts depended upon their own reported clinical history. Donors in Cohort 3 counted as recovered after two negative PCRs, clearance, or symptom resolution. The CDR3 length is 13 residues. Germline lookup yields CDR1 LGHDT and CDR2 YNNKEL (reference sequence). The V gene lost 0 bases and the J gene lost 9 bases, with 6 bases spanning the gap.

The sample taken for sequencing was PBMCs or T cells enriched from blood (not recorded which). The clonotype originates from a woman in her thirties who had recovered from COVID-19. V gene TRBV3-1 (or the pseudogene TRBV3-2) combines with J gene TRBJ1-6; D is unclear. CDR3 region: CASSQERISPLHF. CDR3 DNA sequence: TGTGCCAGCAGCCAAGAGAGGATTTCACCCCTCCACTTT.